The 29 T cell receptor beta chains in this list originate from one sample, sequenced in a study of technical replicates of blood from a handful of donors. TCRdb's copy holds only in-frame clones and misses some; the assay was immunoSEQ multiplex PCR. The data show nearly 95,000 clones, with around 96% seen just once and approximately 0.37% held by the top ten. Sequencing was carried out using T cells isolated from PBMCs. All receptors derive from a human donor in good health.

The chain carries TRBV4-3 and TRBJ1-4; 7 nucleotides match TRBD1. The CDR3 consists of 16 residues. Germline assignment: CDR1 LGHNA and CDR2 YSLEER. With V trimmed by 0 bases and J by 4 bases, 5 bases remained unmatched. The CDR3: CASSQEGTAFNEKLFF. In DNA, the CDR3 is TGCGCCAGCAGCCAAGAAGGGACAGCTTTTAATGAAAAACTGTTTTTT.

The V and J genes are TRBV7-9 and TRBJ2-5; possibly TRBD1 for D (5 bases). The CDR3 length is 12 residues. The germline CDR1 and CDR2 sequences are SEHNR and FQNEAQ (reference sequence). V was trimmed by 0 bases and J by 14 bases, leaving 13 bases between them. The CDR3 is CASSLAQGIQYF. The CDR3 coding sequence is TGTGCCAGCAGCTTAGCGCAGGGAATTCAATACTTC. The full variable domain, with the rest looked up from reference TRBV7-9 and TRBJ2-5, is DTGVSQNPRHKITKRGQNVTFRCDPISEHNRLYWYRQTLGQGPEFLTYFQNEAQLEKSRLLSDRFSAERPKGSFSTLEIQRTEQGDSAMYLCASSLAQGIQYFGPGTRLLVL.

This chain connects TRBV7-9 to TRBJ2-3; 7 bases are shared with TRBD1. The germline V gene has CDR1 SEHNR and CDR2 FQNEAQ (reference sequence). The V and J ends lost 4 bases and 1 base, in that order; junction bases with no gene match: 5. The CDR3 totals 15 residues. Here the CDR3 reads CASSWDSPGTDTQYF. The CDR3 nucleotides are TGTGCCAGCAGCTGGGACAGTCCAGGCACAGATACGCAGTATTTT.

This chain connects TRBV19 to TRBJ1-5, with a weak D call TRBD1 (5 bases). V lost 9 bases and J 2 bases, leaving 17 bases between the germline ends. The CDR3 is 15 amino acids. The germline CDR1 and CDR2 sequences are LNHDA and SQIVND (reference sequence). CDR3 DNA sequence: TGTGCCAGCCAACCAGGGATGGGTGGCAATCAGCCCCAGCATTTT. Translation gives CASQPGMGGNQPQHF.

V is TRBV19 and J is TRBJ2-1; D perhaps matches TRBD1 (5 bases). Germline lookup yields CDR1 LNHDA and CDR2 SQIVND (reference sequence). V was cut by 6 bases and J by 6 bases, with 12 bases left in between. The CDR3 consists of 13 residues. CDR3 residues: CASRQERSNEQFF. Written as DNA, the CDR3 is TGTGCCAGTAGACAGGAAAGGAGCAATGAGCAGTTCTTC.

The chain links TRBV6-6 to TRBJ1-2; D ambiguous. The CDR3 has 14 amino acids. Germline CDR1 is MNHNY and CDR2 is SVGAGI (reference sequence). The V end lost 2 bases, the J end lost 8 bases, and 15 bases lay between the germline ends. The CDR3 here is CASSYGGVELGYTF. DNA of the CDR3: TGTGCCAGCAGTTACGGCGGGGTAGAGCTAGGCTACACCTTC.

The gene calls are TRBV10-3 and TRBJ2-1; D might be TRBD2 (6 bases). The CDR3 has 17 amino acids. Germline CDR1 ENHRY, CDR2 SYGVKD. V lost 7 bases and J 0 bases, leaving 19 bases between the germline ends. The CDR3 DNA follows: TGTGCCATCACTGATGTTCCGGGACTCAGCTCCTACAATGAGCAGTTCTTC. Residues: CAITDVPGLSSYNEQFF.

This clone was observed once. This chain links TRBV9 with TRBJ1-2, with D tentatively TRBD1 (6 bases). This CDR3 is 15 amino acids long. Trimming removed 0 bases at V and 9 bases at J, with 18 bases between. The germline V gene encodes CDR1 SGDLS and CDR2 YYNGEE. The DNA for the CDR3 is TGTGCCAGCAGCGTAGGTAATATCGGGGGGCAGCGCTACACCTTC. Translation: CASSVGNIGGQRYTF.

The J gene is TRBJ2-5, the V gene TRBV7-2; 7 nucleotides agree with TRBD1. CDR3 length: 15 amino acids. Germline lookup yields CDR1 SGHTA and CDR2 FQGNSA. Unmatched junction bases numbered 7, after V lost 5 bases and J lost 1 base. CDR3 protein: CASSTGTAAQETQYF. The CDR3 bases are TGTGCCAGCAGCACCGGGACAGCGGCCCAAGAGACCCAGTACTTC.

The V call is TRBV19, the J call TRBJ1-1; D is unclear. V was clipped by 1 base and J by 0 bases, with 6 bases between them. This CDR3 is 14 amino acids long. Germline V gene data show CDR1 as LNHDA and CDR2 as SQIVND (reference sequence). The CDR3 DNA sequence: TGTGCCAGTAGTATAGGTCGGGTGAACACTGAAGCTTTCTTT. The encoded protein is CASSIGRVNTEAFF.

The gene calls are TRBV14 and TRBJ1-1; D is undetermined. The germline CDR1 and CDR2 sequences are SGHDN and FVKESK. CDR3 length: 14 amino acids. Trimming removed 2 bases from V and 0 bases from J, with 7 bases in between. CDR3 protein: CASSQTWLNTEAFF. CDR3 nucleotides: TGTGCCAGCAGCCAAACGTGGCTGAACACTGAAGCTTTCTTT.

The chain links TRBV15 to TRBJ2-4; possibly TRBD2 for D (6 bases). V lost 5 bases to trimming and J lost 1 base, with 15 bases between them. Germline CDR1 reads LNHNV; CDR2 reads YYDKDF (reference sequence). The CDR3 totals 16 residues. The DNA of the CDR3 is TGTGCCACCAGCGGGAGGAGAGAATTGGCCAAAAACATTCAGTACTTC. This translates into CATSGRRELAKNIQYF.

The J gene is TRBJ2-1, the V gene TRBV7-8; 11 bases agree with TRBD2. The CDR3 loop spans 15 amino acids. Germline CDR1 SGHVS, CDR2 FQNEAQ. V was pared by 1 base and J by 7 bases, with 3 bases of the junction left unmatched. CDR3 amino acids: CASSLDSSGRNEQFF. CDR3 DNA: TGTGCCAGCAGCTTAGATTCTAGCGGGAGGAATGAGCAGTTCTTC.

The chain is built from TRBV28 and TRBJ1-5; TRBD1 matches at 7 bases. With 7 bases clipped from V and 6 bases from J, the junction kept 9 bases outside the gene matches. Germline lookup yields CDR1 MDHEN and CDR2 SYDVKM. The CDR3 length is 14 residues. CDR3 DNA sequence: TGTGCCAGCACAGTTCGACAGGGAGGTCAGCCCCAGCATTTT. Residues: CASTVRQGGQPQHF.

This clone was observed a single time. J is TRBJ2-3 and V is TRBV7-6, with 8 bases aligning to TRBD1. The junction had 8 bases not matched to a gene; V was cut back by 5 bases and J by 4 bases. Germline V gene sequence: CDR1 SGHVS, CDR2 FNYEAQ. The length of the CDR3 is 15 residues. The CDR3 loop is CASSPEQGGADTQYF. The CDR3 DNA is TGTGCCAGCAGCCCAGAACAGGGGGGAGCAGATACGCAGTATTTT.

CDR3 bases: TGTGCCAGCAGCCTTAGCGGCTACCTAACCTACGAGCAGTACTTC. Its protein product is CASSLSGYLTYEQYF. The chain is built from TRBV27 and TRBJ2-7; weak D call: TRBD2 (6 bases). Germline V CDR1 and CDR2: MNHEY, SMNVEV (reference sequence). The CDR3 has 15 amino acids. V lost 6 bases and J lost 2, with 17 bases in between.

The chain links TRBV7-2 to TRBJ1-2; TRBD1 matches 8 bases. V lost 5 bases to trimming and J lost 5 bases; unmatched junction nucleotides: 1. From germline, CDR1 is SGHTA and CDR2 FQGNSA. The CDR3 has 12 amino acids. The CDR3 sequence is CASSRQGYGYTF. In DNA, the CDR3 is TGTGCCAGCAGCAGACAGGGGTATGGCTACACCTTC.

The V gene is TRBV5-5, the J gene TRBJ2-5; 9 positions match TRBD1. The junction had 8 bases not matched to a gene; V was cut back by 4 bases and J by 4 bases. The CDR3 length is 15 residues. Germline V gene lookup returns CDR1 SGHKS and CDR2 YYEKEE (reference sequence). The CDR3 region is CASSTRQGGGETQYF. The CDR3 DNA sequence: TGTGCCAGCAGCACAAGACAGGGGGGGGGAGAGACCCAGTACTTC.

The rearrangement links TRBV7-6 to TRBJ1-1, with no clear D. The germline V gene encodes CDR1 SGHVS and CDR2 FNYEAQ. This CDR3 has 14 amino acids. With 3 bases removed from V and 8 bases from J, the gap between germline ends came to 16 bases. CDR3: CASSLRGDLGEAFF. The CDR3 DNA reads as TGTGCCAGCAGCTTGCGGGGTGACCTAGGAGAAGCTTTCTTT.

The genes are TRBV6-1 and TRBJ2-1; D might be TRBD2 (6 bases). V was trimmed by 5 bases and J by 6 bases, leaving 17 bases between them. There are 15 residues in the CDR3. From germline, CDR1 is MNHNS and CDR2 SASEGT. CDR3 bases: TGTGCCAGCAGTTTGGCGGGGTCGAACCCCAATGAGCAGTTCTTC. Amino acid sequence: CASSLAGSNPNEQFF.

This chain joins TRBV6-5 and TRBJ2-3, with 12 bases matching TRBD1. The length of the CDR3 is 14 residues. Germline V gene data show CDR1 as MNHEY and CDR2 as SVGAGI. Losses at the gene ends were 8 bases for V and 8 bases for J; bases not matched to a gene: 8. The CDR3 sequence is CASAGTGGRGTQYF. Here the CDR3 DNA reads TGTGCCAGCGCCGGGACAGGGGGCAGGGGTACGCAGTATTTT.

The gene calls are TRBV11-2 and TRBJ2-1, with 8 bases lining up with TRBD2. In germline, CDR1 is SGHAT, CDR2 FQNNGV. The CDR3 covers 15 residues. The V segment lost 7 bases and the J segment 7 bases; nucleotides outside the gene matches: 12. The CDR3 DNA reads TGTGCCAGCAACCGGGCGCCTAGCGGGCCTAATGAGCAGTTCTTC. This gives the protein CASNRAPSGPNEQFF. Based on the CDR3 plus reference TRBV11-2 and TRBJ2-1, the full variable domain is EAGVAQSPRYKIIEKRQSVAFWCNPISGHATLYWYQQILGQGPKLLIQFQNNGVVDDSQLPKDRFSAERLKGVDSTLKIQPAKLEDSAVYLCASNRAPSGPNEQFFGPGTRLTVL.

The chain has TRBV19 and TRBJ1-3; perhaps TRBD1 as D (6 bases). The CDR3 is 17 amino acids. Germline V gene sequence: CDR1 LNHDA, CDR2 SQIVND (reference sequence). The V end was cut by 0 bases, the J end by 0 bases, with 12 bases between. The chain's CDR3 is CASSIDRGTISGNTIYF. In nucleotides, the CDR3 is TGTGCCAGTAGTATAGATAGGGGGACTATCTCTGGAAACACCATATATTTT.

The J gene is TRBJ1-2, the V gene TRBV19; maybe TRBD1 (6 bases). This CDR3 is 16 amino acids long. Germline V gene lookup returns CDR1 LNHDA and CDR2 SQIVND (reference sequence). Trimming stripped 5 bases from V and 3 bases from J, with 19 bases between. For the CDR3, the DNA is TGTGCCAGTAGTGGGCTTGATTCGGACAGTTACTATGGCTACACCTTC. This gives the protein CASSGLDSDSYYGYTF.

The chain is built from TRBV25-1 and TRBJ1-1, with 8 bases matching TRBD1. The CDR3 has 16 residues. V was pared by 4 bases and J by 4 bases, with 11 bases of the junction left unmatched. Germline CDR1 is MGHDK and CDR2 is SYGVNS. The CDR3 region has the DNA TGTGCCAGCAGTGCGATACCAGGGGGCGCCGGCACTGAAGCTTTCTTT. It specifies CASSAIPGGAGTEAFF.

This sequence joins TRBV6-5 and TRBJ1-1; TRBD1 matches 8 bases. The CDR3 has 13 residues. J lost 3 bases, V lost 5 bases, and 2 bases had no gene match. Germline values: CDR1 MNHEY, CDR2 SVGAGI. For the CDR3, the DNA is TGTGCCAGCAGTGGACAGGGCTACACTGAAGCTTTCTTT. As protein: CASSGQGYTEAFF.

This chain uses TRBV5-1 with TRBJ2-7, with a weak D call TRBD2 (5 bases). This CDR3 contains 14 residues. The germline CDR1 and CDR2 sequences are SGHRS and YFSETQ. V lost 0 bases, J lost 4 bases, and 11 bases lay in between. The CDR3 DNA sequence: TGCGCCAGCAGCTTGGGGCCGGGGTCGTACGAGCAGTACTTC. Its protein product is CASSLGPGSYEQYF.

The chain recombines TRBV18 with TRBJ2-7; 9 bases map to TRBD1. This CDR3 spans 15 amino acids. The V segment lost 3 bases and the J segment 4 bases; nucleotides outside the gene matches: 7. Per germline, CDR1 KGHSH and CDR2 LQKENI. The CDR3 region has the DNA TGTGCCAGCTCACCCACTACCGACAGGGGGTACGAGCAGTACTTC. Translation: CASSPTTDRGYEQYF.

The CDR3 loop reads CAWSVLKLGAEQYF. CDR3 coding DNA: TGTGCCTGGAGTGTACTTAAGTTAGGGGCCGAGCAGTACTTC. The genes are TRBV30 and TRBJ2-7; a weak D match, TRBD1 (5 bases). The CDR3 loop spans 14 amino acids. Germline V gene data show CDR1 as GTSNPN and CDR2 as SVGIG (reference sequence). V gave up 0 bases and J gave up 6 bases, with 15 bases separating them.